This T cell receptor beta chain was identified in a study of blood T cell repertoires in COVID-19. Study at large: Both acute and convalescent COVID-19 samples were obtained from the United States, Italy and Spain. Sample material is recorded as cDNA or gDNA derived from T cells, B-cell-depleted T cells, or PBMCs.

Original processing notes: Reference gene primer amplification in the assay estimated nucleated cell counts. Assay used: immunoSEQ multiplex PCR; TCRdb lists only in-frame clones, some missing. That table gives V, J and clone size, and the DNA gave D and trimming. The table records approximately 250,000 clones, roughly 89% of them present only once. The receptor comes from a woman aged 40 to 50 who had recovered from COVID-19. The sequencing input was peripheral blood.

The CDR3 DNA is TGTGCCAGCAGCTTCGGGTTCGCAACCTCTGGAAACACCATATATTTT. As protein: CASSFGFATSGNTIYF. The chain uses TRBV5-5 and TRBJ1-3, with D unclear. Deletions cut 2 bases from V and 0 bases from J, with 12 bases between. Looked up from germline, CDR1 is SGHKS and CDR2 is YYEKEE (reference sequence). This CDR3 spans 16 amino acids.